A selection of T cell receptor beta chains follows, all from one sample in a study of graft-versus-host responses after intestinal transplantation. Clones were sequenced by immunoSEQ multiplex PCR, and TCRdb holds only the in-frame ones, with some missing. This repertoire shows about 37,000 clones, about nine tenths found once; its top ten account for about 20%. Here the sequenced sample was ileum tissue, taken approximately 210 days after intestinal transplant. The receptors were gathered from a human patient who received an intestinal transplant, so some T cells may come from the graft donor. CDR3s include the opening cysteine and the closing phenylalanine or tryptophan. D genes are given only for firm matches. Part of the rows lack a size; the others show once, few, many or a class for expanded clones.

>TRBD1|once|TRBJ1-5|TRBV2
CASSAGQGLQPQHF
TGTGCCAGCAGTGCTGGACAGGGCCTTCAGCCCCAGCATTTT
>TRBD1|NA|TRBJ1-1|TRBV5-1
CASSPNPGTGGTEAFF
TGCGCCAGCAGCCCTAATCCCGGGACAGGGGGCACTGAAGCTTTCTTT
>NA|NA|TRBJ2-5|TRBV5-4
CASSLQTGPQETQYF
TGTGCCAGCAGCCTACAAACAGGTCCCCAAGAGACCCAGTACTTC
>NA|NA|TRBJ1-1|TRBV4-1
CASSLEPGRDTEAFF
TGCGCCAGCAGCCTCGAGCCCGGGAGGGACACTGAAGCTTTCTTT
>NA|NA|TRBJ1-6|TRBV6-1
CASSGQSANSPLHF
TGTGCCAGCAGTGGGCAGTCCGCCAATTCACCCCTCCACTTT
>TRBD1|NA|TRBJ2-3|TRBV10-3
CAIRGTGNTDTQYF
TGTGCCATCAGAGGGACAGGGAACACAGATACGCAGTATTTT
>TRBD2|NA|TRBJ2-1|TRBV7-6
CASSLAPGLAFRNNEQFF
TGTGCCAGCAGCTTAGCTCCCGGACTAGCGTTCCGAAACAATGAGCAGTTCTTC
>NA|NA|TRBJ2-7|TRBV7-9
CASSLGGLGAAEQYF
TGTGCCAGCAGCTTAGGGGGCCTTGGGGCGGCCGAGCAGTACTTC
>TRBD2|NA|TRBJ2-7|TRBV6-5
CASSTLAGVFYEQYF
TGTGCCAGCAGCACCCTAGCGGGAGTCTTCTACGAGCAGTACTTC
>TRBD1|few|TRBJ1-2|TRBV30
CAWRTGGAGYGYTF
TGTGCCTGGAGAACAGGGGGCGCGGGCTATGGCTACACCTTC
>TRBD1|NA|TRBJ1-2|TRBV6-5
CASSYSQGDYGYTF
TGTGCCAGCAGTTACAGTCAGGGGGACTATGGCTACACCTTC
>TRBD1|NA|TRBJ1-2|TRBV11-2
CASSRTGNYGYTF
TGTGCCAGCAGCCGGACAGGGAACTATGGCTACACCTTC
>NA|NA|TRBJ2-2|TRBV11-2
CASTAPGKPNTGELFF
TGTGCCAGCACCGCCCCAGGGAAACCGAACACCGGGGAGCTGTTTTTT
>NA|NA|TRBJ1-2|TRBV27
CASSLRGKGYTF
TGTGCCAGCAGTTTACGAGGAAAAGGCTACACCTTC
>NA|NA|TRBJ1-5|TRBV30
CAWSVSLGQPQHF
TGTGCCTGGAGTGTATCCTTGGGGCAGCCCCAGCATTTT
>NA|NA|TRBJ1-2|TRBV4-1
CASSQERPMRYGYTF
TGCGCCAGCAGCCAAGAGCGGCCTATGAGGTATGGCTACACCTTC
>TRBD2|NA|TRBJ2-3|TRBV9
CASSLTLGRGDFTDTQYF
TGTGCCAGCAGCTTAACCTTGGGGCGGGGGGATTTCACAGATACGCAGTATTTT
>NA|NA|TRBJ2-7|TRBV18
CASSLQQGPSYEQYF
TGTGCCAGCTCACTACAACAGGGCCCCTCCTACGAGCAGTACTTC
>NA|NA|TRBJ2-7|TRBV28
CASSSSSTAYEQYF
TGTGCCAGCAGTTCGTCCTCCACGGCCTACGAGCAGTACTTC
>NA|NA|TRBJ2-4|TRBV28
CASSSSGIQYF
NA
>TRBD2|NA|TRBJ2-7|TRBV5-1
CASSSWTSGRPEQYF
TGCGCCAGCAGCTCCTGGACTAGCGGGAGGCCCGAGCAGTACTTC
>TRBD1|NA|TRBJ1-2|TRBV11-2
CASSLGRDRDYGYTF
TGTGCCAGCAGCTTAGGTCGGGACAGGGACTATGGCTACACCTTC
>NA|once|TRBJ2-1|TRBV15
CATGGVGGLAYNEQFF
TGTGCCACCGGGGGGGTAGGGGGTCTCGCCTACAATGAGCAGTTCTTC
>TRBD2|NA|TRBJ2-1|TRBV19
CASSSPGLAVNEQFF
TGTGCCAGTAGTAGCCCGGGACTAGCGGTCAATGAGCAGTTCTTC
>NA|NA|TRBJ1-4|TRBV18
CASSPQGPGATNEKLFF
TGTGCCAGCTCACCACAAGGACCGGGGGCAACTAATGAAAAACTGTTTTTT
>TRBD2|NA|TRBJ2-6|TRBV27
CASSFLAGGSGANVLTF
TGTGCCAGCAGTTTTCTAGCGGGGGGCTCTGGGGCCAACGTCCTGACTTTC
>NA|NA|TRBJ2-3|TRBV7-9
CASSPQGDTQYF
TGTGCCAGCAGCCCTCAGGGGGATACGCAGTATTTT